This T cell receptor beta chain was sequenced for a study of metastatic and nonmetastatic thyroid tumors. Study-level background: Samples came from malignant and benign thyroid patients, and repertoires were compared across blood and tumor or nodule tissue.

No treatment had been given to any patient before thyroid surgery. Unmatched junction bases numbered 4, after V lost 0 bases and J lost 2 bases. The CDR3 contains 17 residues. As originally analysed: Building a distant-metastasis classifier for papillary thyroid cancer drew on CDR3 differences across clinicopathological groups. Using MiXCR, TCRdb reanalyzed the PCR reads. TCRdb's processing, not the authors' own work, is the source of the V and J calls. This sample has 60,000 to 85,000 clones, with roughly a sixth found just once. Source material: blood. This chain connects TRBV12-3 or TRBV12-4 to TRBJ2-1; 10 bases align to TRBD1. The source of this sequence is a female donor with papillary thyroid cancer or a benign thyroid nodule (not recorded which). Some clones in this sample may be carry-over from other donors' samples. The CDR3 DNA sequence: TGTGCCAGCAGTTTAGCCTTCGGACAGGGGGCCTACAATGAGCAGTTCTTC. It yields the protein CASSLAFGQGAYNEQFF.